This T cell receptor (beta chain) comes out of a study of beta chain features in type 1 diabetes. Per the germline V gene, CDR1 is SEHNR and CDR2 is FQNEAQ (reference sequence). The V and J ends lost 6 bases and 0 bases respectively, with 6 bases between them. This CDR3 has 13 residues. This clone appeared many times. Its antigen is not known. Study-level points and caveats: Shortening that was moderate but significant affected the TCRB CDR3s of Type 1 diabetes patients in all four CD4+ subsets. Individuals with type 1 diabetes displayed fewer insertions and more deletions at VDJ junctions.

The investigators reverse transcribed all of the isolated RNA, so they sequenced expressed TCRB transcripts. Using immunoSEQ multiplex PCR, the repertoire was profiled, and TCRdb retains in-frame clones only, with some absent. The data contain under 850,000 clones, around an eighth of them singletons. V and J are TRBV7-9 and TRBJ2-4; D may be TRBD1 (5 bases). The source material was naive CD4+ T cells from blood. This TCR derives from a young man with type 1 diabetes. The CDR3 region has the DNA TGTGCCAGCAGACAGGAAGCCAAAAACATTCAGTACTTC. It translates to CASRQEAKNIQYF.